These 15 T cell receptor beta chains were all obtained from the same sample, sequenced in a study of blood T cell repertoires in COVID-19. The repertoire was sequenced with immunoSEQ multiplex PCR; TCRdb's copy has only in-frame clones and lacks some. The sample comprises roughly 120,000 clones, under 90% of which are singletons, and 5.5% to 8.5% rests with the top ten. What was sequenced was peripheral blood. The receptors stem from a woman aged 50 to 65 with acute or convalescent COVID-19.

The V and J genes are TRBV5-5 and TRBJ2-7; D call uncertain. The CDR3 contains 13 residues. Germline loops: CDR1 SGHKS, CDR2 YYEKEE (reference sequence). Trimming left V 2 bases short and J 0 bases short, with 6 bases between. As DNA, the CDR3 is TGTGCCAGCAGCTTTTGGAGCTCCTACGAGCAGTACTTC. This sequence encodes CASSFWSSYEQYF.

The chain combines TRBV5-1 with TRBJ2-3; 7 bases are shared with TRBD1. J was trimmed by 2 bases and V by 2 bases; bases with no gene match: 17. The CDR3 contains 19 residues. Germline CDR1 SGHRS, CDR2 YFSETQ. Here the CDR3 DNA reads TGCGCCAGCAGCTTATCGGGACAGACCTCCGTTTCCGCCACAGATACGCAGTATTTT. Translated, it gives CASSLSGQTSVSATDTQYF.

The chain is built from TRBV7-2 and TRBJ2-7, with TRBD2 matching 9 bases. In germline, CDR1 is SGHTA, CDR2 FQGNSA. V shed 2 bases, J shed 2 bases, and the junction held 4 bases outside the gene matches. CDR3 length equals 15 residues. CDR3 sequence (DNA): TGTGCCAGCAGCTTAATGGGACTAGCAGCCTACGAGCAGTACTTC. It yields the protein CASSLMGLAAYEQYF. The variable domain in full, with the rest retrieved from reference TRBV7-2 and TRBJ2-7, is GAGVSQSPSNKVTEKGKDVELRCDPISGHTALYWYRQSLGQGLEFLIYFQGNSAPDKSGLPSDRFSAERTGGSVSTLTIQRTQQEDSAVYLCASSLMGLAAYEQYFGPGTRLTVT.

The chain carries TRBV15 and TRBJ1-5; perhaps TRBD1 as D (5 bases). Germline loops: CDR1 LNHNV, CDR2 YYDKDF (reference sequence). The CDR3 totals 13 residues. The V gene lost 1 base and the J gene lost 7 bases, with 8 bases spanning the gap. The CDR3: CATSRGGAQPQHF. The DNA of the CDR3 is TGTGCCACCAGCAGAGGTGGGGCCCAGCCCCAGCATTTT. The full variable domain, its missing parts supplied by reference TRBV15 and TRBJ1-5, is DAMVIQNPRYQVTQFGKPVTLSCSQTLNHNVMYWYQQKSSQAPKLLFHYYDKDFNNEADTPDNFQSRRPNTSFCFLDIRSPGLGDTAMYLCATSRGGAQPQHFGDGTRLSIL.

The chain has TRBV30 and TRBJ1-4; 10 positions match TRBD1. J gave up 0 bases and V 1 base, and 5 bases lay outside the gene matches. Germline values: CDR1 GTSNPN, CDR2 SVGIG (reference sequence). The CDR3 length is 17 residues. Written as DNA, the CDR3 is TGTGCCTGGAGTGGGGGACAGGGGTTCGCAACTAATGAAAAACTGTTTTTT. Translated: CAWSGGQGFATNEKLFF.

The chain combines TRBV5-1 with TRBJ1-1; tentatively, D is TRBD1 (5 bases). Germline CDR1 SGHRS, CDR2 YFSETQ. V dropped 4 bases and J dropped 1 base, with 11 bases sitting between them. The CDR3 spans 14 residues. The CDR3 DNA sequence: TGCGCCAGCAGCGGATTGGGGGGGAACACTGAAGCTTTCTTT. Encoded protein: CASSGLGGNTEAFF. The whole variable domain, filled in from reference TRBV5-1 and TRBJ1-1, reads KAGVTQTPRYLIKTRGQQVTLSCSPISGHRSVSWYQQTPGQGLQFLFEYFSETQRNKGNFPGRFSGRQFSNSRSEMNVSTLELGDSALYLCASSGLGGNTEAFFGQGTRLTVV.

The rearrangement links TRBV5-1 to TRBJ2-3, with 8 positions matching TRBD2. Unmatched junction bases numbered 4, after V lost 0 bases and J lost 4 bases. Germline CDR1 and CDR2: SGHRS and YFSETQ. This CDR3 comprises 15 residues. Here the CDR3 reads CASSLASSGSDTQYF. The CDR3, as DNA: TGCGCCAGCAGCTTGGCTTCTAGCGGGTCAGATACGCAGTATTTT.

This clone was recorded a few times. This rearrangement joins TRBV11-3 to TRBJ2-7; D is possibly TRBD1 (6 bases). In germline, CDR1 is SGHNT, CDR2 YENEEA. V shed 4 bases and J shed 4 bases, with 14 bases lying between them. The CDR3 has 14 amino acids. The CDR3 loop is CASSSVEGEYEQYF. The DNA for the CDR3 is TGTGCCAGCAGCTCGGTAGAGGGGGAATACGAGCAGTACTTC.

The chain employs TRBV9 and TRBJ1-1, with 7 nucleotides matching TRBD1. V was pared by 3 bases and J by 0 bases, with 11 bases of the junction left unmatched. Germline values: CDR1 SGDLS, CDR2 YYNGEE. CDR3 size: 17 residues. This chain's CDR3 is CASSGGGTALMNTEAFF. The CDR3 region has the DNA TGTGCCAGCAGCGGAGGAGGGACAGCCCTTATGAACACTGAAGCTTTCTTT. The full variable domain, in which reference TRBV9 and TRBJ1-1 provide the parts outside the CDR3, is DSGVTQTPKHLITATGQRVTLRCSPRSGDLSVYWYQQSLDQGLQFLIQYYNGEERAKGNILERFSAQQFPDLHSELNLSSLELGDSALYFCASSGGGTALMNTEAFFGQGTRLTVV.

This chain joins TRBV7-3 and TRBJ2-5; TRBD2 might be the D (7 bases). V shed 4 bases and J shed 5 bases, with 17 bases lying between them. Germline V gene lookup returns CDR1 SGHTA and CDR2 FQGTGA. CDR3 length: 15 amino acids. The CDR3 is CASSSLGGQKETQYF. In nucleotides, the CDR3 is TGTGCCAGCAGCTCCCTGGGGGGGCAAAAGGAGACCCAGTACTTC.

This rearrangement joins TRBV12-3 or TRBV12-4 to TRBJ1-2; D gene unclear. The CDR3 is 13 residues long. V lost 3 bases to trimming and J lost 4 bases, with 9 bases between them. The CDR3 reads CASSFGQAYGYTF. CDR3 sequence (DNA): TGTGCCAGCAGTTTTGGTCAGGCCTATGGCTACACCTTC.

The chain combines TRBV6-5 with TRBJ2-2, with a tentative D call TRBD1 (6 bases). Germline CDR1 and CDR2: MNHEY and SVGAGI. V lost 7 bases and J 4 bases, leaving 13 bases between the germline ends. This CDR3 has 14 residues. Written as DNA, the CDR3 is TGTGCCAGCACGGGCAGGGGAAGCACCGGGGAGCTGTTTTTT. This translates into CASTGRGSTGELFF.

This clone turned up a few times. The chain joins TRBV12-3 or TRBV12-4 to TRBJ1-1; no definite D call. The CDR3 is made up of 13 amino acids. V lost 5 bases, J lost 8 bases, and 15 bases lay in between. The CDR3 region has the DNA TGTGCCAGCAGTAGTACCGGGTCGCCCGAAGCTTTCTTT. This translates into CASSSTGSPEAFF.

The chain combines TRBV11-2 with TRBJ2-3, with 11 bases that match TRBD2. Germline V gene data show CDR1 as SGHAT and CDR2 as FQNNGV. The CDR3 consists of 17 residues. J lost 6 bases, V lost 1 base, and 9 bases had no gene match. This CDR3 reads CASSLVLAGVDRDTQYF. In DNA form, the CDR3 reads TGTGCCAGCAGCTTAGTACTAGCGGGGGTTGACCGCGATACGCAGTATTTT.

The V gene is TRBV5-8, the J gene TRBJ2-1, with TRBD1 as a possible D gene (6 bases). The CDR3 spans 15 residues. Per the germline V gene, CDR1 is SGHTS and CDR2 is YDEGEE. V lost 7 bases, J lost 8 bases, and 22 bases lay in between. CDR3 nucleotides: TGTGCCAGCTCCCTATGGCCGGACAGCCGGGATGAGCAGTTCTTC. Translation: CASSLWPDSRDEQFF. The whole variable domain, remainder taken from reference TRBV5-8 and TRBJ2-1, is EAGVTQSPTHLIKTRGQQATLRCSPISGHTSVYWYQQALGLGLQFLLWYDEGEERNRGNFPPRFSGRQFPNYSSELNVNALELEDSALYLCASSLWPDSRDEQFFGPGTRLTVL.